This T cell receptor (beta chain) was recorded in a study of T cell changes during pregnancy in multiple sclerosis. Germline lookup yields CDR1 SGHRS and CDR2 YFSETQ. This CDR3 spans 15 amino acids. The V end was cut by 1 base, the J end by 4 bases, with 11 bases between. Data came from immunoSEQ multiplex PCR; TCRdb stores just in-frame clones and leaves some out. This table holds around 80,000 clones, about 95% found once. The sequencing here drew on peripheral blood, taken in the second trimester of pregnancy. The V call is TRBV5-1, the J call TRBJ2-2; possible D gene TRBD1, 5 bases. This TCR derives from a female donor with multiple sclerosis, enrolled in a pregnancy study. The CDR3 DNA reads TGCGCCAGCAGCTTGACAGGCTCTTTCACCGGGGAGCTGTTTTTT. The encoded protein is CASSLTGSFTGELFF.